These T cell receptor beta chains were read from a single sample in a study of technical replicates of blood from a handful of donors. Using immunoSEQ multiplex PCR, the repertoire was profiled, and TCRdb retains in-frame clones only, with some absent. Of over 55,000 clones listed, approximately 83% were seen once; the top ten hold 4.5% to 5.5%. Specimen: PBMCs. The receptor set was obtained from a human donor in good health. Some clones in this sample may be carry-over from other donors' samples. Each CDR3 is given with its conserved first and last residue. D genes are given only for firm matches. Only part of the rows carry a size: once, few, many, or a class if the clone is expanded.

v_call,j_call,d_call,clone_size,cdr3_nt,cdr3_aa
TRBV29-1,TRBJ2-5,TRBD2,NA,TGCAGCTGTAGAGTAGGACTAGTGGAGACCCAGTACTTC,CSCRVGLVETQYF
TRBV7-2,TRBJ1-2,NA,NA,TGTGCCAGCAGCAGCGGGGCTTTGGCAGGGAGCTATGGCTACACCTTC,CASSSGALAGSYGYTF
TRBV15,TRBJ2-5,TRBD1,NA,TGTGCCACCAGCGAGGAACAGGGGGCGAGAGAGACCCAGTACTTC,CATSEEQGARETQYF
TRBV23-1,TRBJ1-2,TRBD1,NA,TGCGCCAGCAGTCAAAGGGACAGGGGGGATCGAATGGGTAAGGATACTAACTATGGCTACACCTTC,CASSQRDRGDRMGKDTNYGYTF
TRBV2,TRBJ1-5,TRBD1,NA,TGTGCCAGCAGTGGGACAGGGAATCAGCCCCAGCATTTT,CASSGTGNQPQHF
TRBV6-1,TRBJ1-3,NA,NA,TGTGCCAGCAGAGGAGGGGCCTCTGGAAACACCATATATTTT,CASRGGASGNTIYF
TRBV15,TRBJ2-1,TRBD2,NA,TGTGCCACCAGCAGGGGTCCGGGAGGGCTTAACAATGAGCAGTTCTTC,CATSRGPGGLNNEQFF
TRBV4-1,TRBJ1-6,TRBD1,few,TGCGCCAGCAGCCCAGACAGGGGGGACTCCTATAATTCACCCCTCCACTTT,CASSPDRGDSYNSPLHF
TRBV9,TRBJ2-7,NA,NA,TGTGCCAGCAGCGTAGTAGCTGCCTCGTCCTACGAGCAGTACTTC,CASSVVAASSYEQYF
TRBV7-8,TRBJ1-5,TRBD1,NA,TGTGCCAGCAGCCGAAGGACAGGGGGCTATAGCAATCAGCCCCAGCATTTT,CASSRRTGGYSNQPQHF
TRBV6-5,TRBJ2-2,TRBD2,NA,TGTGCCGTCTCCCGTAGCGGGAAGGCGGGGGAGCTGTTTTTT,CAVSRSGKAGELFF
TRBV7-9,TRBJ1-2,NA,NA,TGTGCCAGCAGCTTAGCTTTGCAGGCGCAGGGCTACACCTTC,CASSLALQAQGYTF
TRBV11-3,TRBJ1-1,NA,once,TGTGCCAGCAGCACGGGGGGGGGCGCGCGTCCGTACACTGAAGCTTTCTTT,CASSTGGGARPYTEAFF
TRBV4-1,TRBJ2-3,TRBD2,once,TGCGCCAGCAGCCAAGCGATCGTAAGGGGCGGGAGTACAGATACGCAGTATTTT,CASSQAIVRGGSTDTQYF
TRBV15,TRBJ1-2,TRBD1,NA,TGTGCCACCAGCAGACGACAGGGGGGCTATGGCTACACCTTC,CATSRRQGGYGYTF
TRBV29-1,TRBJ1-2,NA,few,TGCAGCGTGAGTGACAGCAGTAACTATGGCTACACCTTC,CSVSDSSNYGYTF
TRBV6-1,TRBJ1-2,NA,NA,TGTGCCAGCAGTGAAGAGGGGCACTATGGCTACACCTTC,CASSEEGHYGYTF
TRBV30,TRBJ1-5,TRBD1,NA,TGTGCCTGGAGGACAGGGGGCGCGGTGAGCAATCAGCCCCAGCATTTT,CAWRTGGAVSNQPQHF
TRBV5-5,TRBJ1-2,NA,NA,TGTGCCAGCAGCATCGACAGAGCCCCTAACTATGGCTACACCTTC,CASSIDRAPNYGYTF
TRBV6-1,TRBJ2-3,NA,NA,TGTGCCAGCAGATCACAGGTAACAGATACGCAGTATTTT,CASRSQVTDTQYF
TRBV7-2,TRBJ1-5,TRBD1,NA,TGTGCCAGCAGCTTGACAGGGCAAAGCAATCAGCCCCAGCATTTT,CASSLTGQSNQPQHF
TRBV18,TRBJ1-2,TRBD1,NA,TGTGCCAGCTCACCAAAGGACAGGGGGCAGGGCTATGGCTACACCTTC,CASSPKDRGQGYGYTF
TRBV5-1,TRBJ2-1,TRBD2,NA,TGCGCCAGCAGCTTGGGATTCGGGGGGGGCAATGAGCAGTTCTTC,CASSLGFGGGNEQFF
TRBV11-2,TRBJ2-3,TRBD2,NA,TGTGCCAGCAGCTTTTCGGGTAGCGGGGGGATGGGGGATACGCAGTATTTT,CASSFSGSGGMGDTQYF
TRBV7-3,TRBJ2-1,NA,NA,TGTGCCAGCAGCCCCGGGGAAGCCTACAATGAGCAGTTCTTC,CASSPGEAYNEQFF
TRBV19,TRBJ2-1,TRBD2,NA,TGTGCCAGTAGTATTGTTAGCGGGAGCTCCAATGAGCAGTTCTTC,CASSIVSGSSNEQFF
TRBV9,TRBJ2-7,TRBD2,NA,TGTGCCAGCAGCCCCCCTAGCGGGAGTCGGGACGAGCAGTACTTC,CASSPPSGSRDEQYF
TRBV18,TRBJ2-7,NA,few,TGTGCCAGCTCACGAGCCGGGACAAACGAGCAGTACTTC,CASSRAGTNEQYF
TRBV2,TRBJ1-2,TRBD1,once,TGTGCCAGCAGTCCCGCGGAGGGGGCTCACTATGGCTACACCTTC,CASSPAEGAHYGYTF
TRBV6-5,TRBJ1-1,TRBD1,NA,TGTGCCAGCAGTGGGGACAGGAGGTTCGCTGAAGCTTTCTTT,CASSGDRRFAEAFF
TRBV7-2,TRBJ2-7,TRBD2,NA,TGTGCCAGCAGCTTAGTGTCCGGGACTAGCAGCTACGAGCAGTACTTC,CASSLVSGTSSYEQYF
TRBV5-1,TRBJ2-2,NA,NA,TGCGCCAGCAGCTTGGGATGGGGGCTGGTCGACGCCGGGGAGCTGTTTTTT,CASSLGWGLVDAGELFF